The clone carrying this TCR beta chain has a handful of counts. The sample belongs to a study of blood T cell repertoires in COVID-19. Overall study context: Researchers got acute and convalescent COVID-19 samples from the United States, Italy and Spain.

CDR3 length equals 15 residues. Losses at the gene ends were 6 bases for V and 4 bases for J; bases not matched to a gene: 4. The germline V gene has CDR1 MNHEY and CDR2 SVGAGI. Method: immunoSEQ multiplex PCR; TCRdb's copy keeps in-frame clones and lacks some. The repertoire consists of about 230,000 clones, with over 70% occurring once and the leading ten covering around 8.1%. The clonotype comes from a man aged 40-49 years with active or convalescent COVID-19. V gene TRBV6-5 combines with J gene TRBJ1-3; 12 bases align to TRBD1. Sequencing input: peripheral blood. In nucleotides, the CDR3 is TGTGCCAGCAGCCGGGACAGGGGGCGAGGAAACACCATATATTTT. Protein sequence: CASSRDRGRGNTIYF.